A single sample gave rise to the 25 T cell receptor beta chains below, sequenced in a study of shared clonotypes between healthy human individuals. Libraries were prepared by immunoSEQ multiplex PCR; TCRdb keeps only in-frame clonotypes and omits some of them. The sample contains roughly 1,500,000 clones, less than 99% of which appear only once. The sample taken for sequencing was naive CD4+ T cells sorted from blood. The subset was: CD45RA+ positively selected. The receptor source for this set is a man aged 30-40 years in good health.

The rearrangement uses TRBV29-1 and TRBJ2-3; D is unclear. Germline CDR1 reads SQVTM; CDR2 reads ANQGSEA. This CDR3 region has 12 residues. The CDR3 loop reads CVGSRTTDTQYF. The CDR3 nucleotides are TGCGTGGGTAGCCGGACCACAGATACGCAGTATTTT.

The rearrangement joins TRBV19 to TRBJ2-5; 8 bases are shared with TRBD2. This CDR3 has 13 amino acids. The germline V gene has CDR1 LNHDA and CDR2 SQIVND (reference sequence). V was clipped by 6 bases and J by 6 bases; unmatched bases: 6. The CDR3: CASRSGSRKTQYF. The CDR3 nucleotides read TGTGCCAGTAGGAGCGGGAGTCGGAAGACCCAGTACTTC.

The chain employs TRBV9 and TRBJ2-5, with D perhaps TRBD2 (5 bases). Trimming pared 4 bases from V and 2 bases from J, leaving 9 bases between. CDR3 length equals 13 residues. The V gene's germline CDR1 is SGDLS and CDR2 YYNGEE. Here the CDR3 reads CASSPTTQETQYF. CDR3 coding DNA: TGTGCCAGCAGCCCGACTACTCAAGAGACCCAGTACTTC.

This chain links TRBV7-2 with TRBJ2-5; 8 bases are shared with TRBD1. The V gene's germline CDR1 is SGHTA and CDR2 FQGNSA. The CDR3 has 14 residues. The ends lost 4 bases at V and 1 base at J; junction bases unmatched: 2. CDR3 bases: TGTGCCAGCAGCTCGGACAGGGTCCAAGAGACCCAGTACTTC. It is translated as CASSSDRVQETQYF.

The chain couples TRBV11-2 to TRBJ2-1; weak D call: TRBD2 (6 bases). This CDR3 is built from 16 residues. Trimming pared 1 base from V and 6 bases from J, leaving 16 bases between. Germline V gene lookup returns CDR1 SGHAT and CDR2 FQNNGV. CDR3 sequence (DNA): TGTGCCAGCAGCTTAGTGACGGGAGTATCGGGCAATGAGCAGTTCTTC. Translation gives CASSLVTGVSGNEQFF.

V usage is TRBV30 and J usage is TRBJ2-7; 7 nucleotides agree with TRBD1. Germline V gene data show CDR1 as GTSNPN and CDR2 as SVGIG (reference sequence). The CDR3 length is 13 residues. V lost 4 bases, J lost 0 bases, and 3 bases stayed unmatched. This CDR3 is CAWKGTASYEQYF. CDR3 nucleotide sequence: TGTGCCTGGAAGGGGACAGCCTCCTACGAGCAGTACTTC.

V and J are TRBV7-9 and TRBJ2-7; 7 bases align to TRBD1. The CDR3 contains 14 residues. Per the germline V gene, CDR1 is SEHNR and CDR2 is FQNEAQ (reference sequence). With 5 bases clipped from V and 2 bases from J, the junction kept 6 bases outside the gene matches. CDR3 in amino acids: CASSVLGTAYEQYF. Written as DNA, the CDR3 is TGTGCCAGCAGCGTCCTCGGGACAGCCTACGAGCAGTACTTC.

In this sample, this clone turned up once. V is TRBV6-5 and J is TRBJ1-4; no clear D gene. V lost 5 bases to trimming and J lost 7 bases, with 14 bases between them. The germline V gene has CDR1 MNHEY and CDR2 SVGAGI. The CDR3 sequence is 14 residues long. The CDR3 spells CASSESANGEKLFF. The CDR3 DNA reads TGTGCCAGCAGTGAGTCCGCTAATGGTGAAAAACTGTTTTTT.

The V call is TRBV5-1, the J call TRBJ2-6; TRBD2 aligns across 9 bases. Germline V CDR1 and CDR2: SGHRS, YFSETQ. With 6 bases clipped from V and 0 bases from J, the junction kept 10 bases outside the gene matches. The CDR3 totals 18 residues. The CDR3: CASTPGSGSLSGANVLTF. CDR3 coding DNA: TGCGCCAGCACCCCTGGTAGCGGGAGCCTCTCTGGGGCCAACGTCCTGACTTTC.

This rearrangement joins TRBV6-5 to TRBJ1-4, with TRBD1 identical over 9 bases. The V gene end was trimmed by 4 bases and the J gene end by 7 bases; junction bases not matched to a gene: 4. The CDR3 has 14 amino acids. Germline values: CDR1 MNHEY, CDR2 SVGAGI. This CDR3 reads CASSSQGAAEKLFF. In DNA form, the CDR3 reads TGTGCCAGCAGTTCACAGGGGGCGGCTGAAAAACTGTTTTTT.

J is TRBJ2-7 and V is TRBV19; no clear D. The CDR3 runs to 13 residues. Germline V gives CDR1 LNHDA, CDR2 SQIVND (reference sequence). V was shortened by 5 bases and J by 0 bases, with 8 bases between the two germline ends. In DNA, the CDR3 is TGTGCCAGTAGTGGTGGTGACTCCTACGAGCAGTACTTC. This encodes CASSGGDSYEQYF.

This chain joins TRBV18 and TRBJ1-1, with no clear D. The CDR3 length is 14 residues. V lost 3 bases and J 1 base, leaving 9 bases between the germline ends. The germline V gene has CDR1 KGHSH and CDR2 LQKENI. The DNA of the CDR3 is TGTGCCAGCTCACCCTTGGGCACGAACACTGAAGCTTTCTTT. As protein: CASSPLGTNTEAFF.

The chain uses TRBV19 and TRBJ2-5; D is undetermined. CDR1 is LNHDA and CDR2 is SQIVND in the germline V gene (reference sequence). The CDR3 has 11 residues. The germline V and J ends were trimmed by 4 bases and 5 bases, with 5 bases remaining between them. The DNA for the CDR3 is TGTGCCAGTAGTACAACGGAGACCCAGTACTTC. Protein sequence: CASSTTETQYF.

In DNA, the CDR3 is TGTGCCACCAGGGGAGTTGCAACTAATGAAAAACTGTTTTTT. Residues: CATRGVATNEKLFF. The V gene is TRBV15, the J gene TRBJ1-4; D gene uncertain. Between the trimmed V and J ends, which lost 6 bases and 0 bases, there was a span of 8 bases. CDR3 length: 14 amino acids. Per germline, CDR1 LNHNV and CDR2 YYDKDF (reference sequence).

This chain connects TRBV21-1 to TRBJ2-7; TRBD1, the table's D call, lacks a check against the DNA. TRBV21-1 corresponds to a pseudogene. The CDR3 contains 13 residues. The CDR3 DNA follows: TGTGCCAGCAGCAGAGATACAGGGGACGAGCAGTACTTC. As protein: CASSRDTGDEQYF.

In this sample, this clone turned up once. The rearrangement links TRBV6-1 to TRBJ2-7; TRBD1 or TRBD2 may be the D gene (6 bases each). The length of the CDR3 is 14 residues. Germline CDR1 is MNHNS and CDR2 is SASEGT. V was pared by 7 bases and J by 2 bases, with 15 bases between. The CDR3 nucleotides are TGTGCCAGCATCACAAGGGGGGACACCTACGAGCAGTACTTC. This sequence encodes CASITRGDTYEQYF.

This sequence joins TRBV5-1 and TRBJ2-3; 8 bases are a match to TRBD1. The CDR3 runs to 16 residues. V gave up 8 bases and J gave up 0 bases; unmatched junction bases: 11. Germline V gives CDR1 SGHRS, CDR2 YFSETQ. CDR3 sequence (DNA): TGCGCCAGTTTTAAAGCCGGGACAGGTAGCACAGATACGCAGTATTTT. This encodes CASFKAGTGSTDTQYF. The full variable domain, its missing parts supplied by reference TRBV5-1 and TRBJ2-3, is KAGVTQTPRYLIKTRGQQVTLSCSPISGHRSVSWYQQTPGQGLQFLFEYFSETQRNKGNFPGRFSGRQFSNSRSEMNVSTLELGDSALYLCASFKAGTGSTDTQYFGPGTRLTVL.

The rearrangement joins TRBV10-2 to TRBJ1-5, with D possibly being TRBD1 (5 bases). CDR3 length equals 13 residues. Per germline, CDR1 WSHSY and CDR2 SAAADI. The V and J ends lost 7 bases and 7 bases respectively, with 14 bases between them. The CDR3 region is CASKRDLGQPQHF. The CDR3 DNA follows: TGCGCCAGCAAGAGGGACTTGGGGCAGCCCCAGCATTTT.

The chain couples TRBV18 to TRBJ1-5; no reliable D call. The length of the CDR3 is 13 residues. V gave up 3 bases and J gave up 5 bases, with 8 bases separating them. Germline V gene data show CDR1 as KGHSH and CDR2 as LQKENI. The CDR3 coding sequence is TGTGCCAGCTCACCGGATTTAGATCAGCCCCAGCATTTT. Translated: CASSPDLDQPQHF.

The DNA for the CDR3 is TGTGCCAGCAGCTTGTATTCGGGGACCAGCTACACCTTC. The encoded protein is CASSLYSGTSYTF. The chain combines TRBV7-8 with TRBJ1-2; tentative D call: TRBD1 (5 bases). The V gene lost 3 bases and the J gene lost 9 bases, with 14 bases spanning the gap. The CDR3 has 13 residues. Germline loops: CDR1 SGHVS, CDR2 FQNEAQ.

CDR3 sequence reads: CASSFNRVGGNEQFF. In DNA, the CDR3 is TGTGCCAGCAGCTTCAACAGGGTTGGGGGGAATGAGCAGTTCTTC. The chain couples TRBV5-6 to TRBJ2-1, with D possibly called TRBD1 or TRBD2 (6 bases each). CDR1 is SGHDT, CDR2 YYEEEE, per germline. The germline V and J ends were trimmed by 2 bases and 7 bases, with 16 bases remaining between them. This CDR3 contains 15 residues.

CDR3 region: CASRPPGLAGSSSYEQYF. CDR3 in DNA: TGTGCCAGCAGGCCACCGGGACTAGCGGGATCGAGCTCCTACGAGCAGTACTTC. This chain links TRBV7-2 with TRBJ2-7; TRBD2 matches 13 bases. This CDR3 is built from 18 residues. Trimming removed 6 bases from V and 0 bases from J; junction bases left unmatched: 11. From germline, CDR1 is SGHTA and CDR2 FQGNSA.

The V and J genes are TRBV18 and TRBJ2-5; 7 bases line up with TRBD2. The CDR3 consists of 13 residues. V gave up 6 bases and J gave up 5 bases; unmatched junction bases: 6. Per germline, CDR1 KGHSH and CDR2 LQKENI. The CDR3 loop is CASSGEGLETQYF. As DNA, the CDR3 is TGTGCCAGCTCCGGGGAGGGATTGGAGACCCAGTACTTC.

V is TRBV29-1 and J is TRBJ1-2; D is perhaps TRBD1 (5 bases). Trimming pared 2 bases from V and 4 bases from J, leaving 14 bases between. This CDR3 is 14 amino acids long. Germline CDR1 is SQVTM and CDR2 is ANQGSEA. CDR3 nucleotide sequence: TGCAGCGTTGAACCGACAGCAACTCGCTATGGCTACACCTTC. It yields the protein CSVEPTATRYGYTF.

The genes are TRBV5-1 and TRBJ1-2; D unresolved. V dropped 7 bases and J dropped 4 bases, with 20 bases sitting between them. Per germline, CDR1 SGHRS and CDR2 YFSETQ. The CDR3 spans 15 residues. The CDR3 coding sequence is TGCGCCAGCTACACGGCGGTTCGAAAGACCTATGGCTACACCTTC. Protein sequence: CASYTAVRKTYGYTF.